These 11 T cell receptor beta chains came from one sample sequenced in a study of OX40 agonist ivuxolimab in advanced cancers. Assay: immunoSEQ multiplex PCR; the TCRdb copy retains only in-frame clones and omits some. The sample includes roughly 67,000 clones, 92% seen only once; the top ten take roughly a tenth. Here the sequenced sample was CD4+ or CD8+ T cells sorted from blood, taken in a trial of the OX40 agonist ivuxolimab. These receptors came from an adult with an advanced solid tumor such as melanoma, head and neck, liver or kidney cancer.

V gene TRBV5-1 combines with J gene TRBJ2-7, with D maybe TRBD2 (7 bases). The germline V gene has CDR1 SGHRS and CDR2 YFSETQ. This CDR3 region has 14 residues. Trimming left V 4 bases short and J 3 bases short, with 14 bases between. The CDR3 loop reads CASSPGGGGYEQYF. CDR3 DNA: TGCGCCAGCAGCCCCGGGGGAGGGGGCTACGAGCAGTACTTC. The whole variable domain, remainder taken from reference TRBV5-1 and TRBJ2-7, is KAGVTQTPRYLIKTRGQQVTLSCSPISGHRSVSWYQQTPGQGLQFLFEYFSETQRNKGNFPGRFSGRQFSNSRSEMNVSTLELGDSALYLCASSPGGGGYEQYFGPGTRLTVT.

The rearrangement joins TRBV6-1 to TRBJ2-7; D ambiguous. This CDR3 is 11 amino acids long. Trimming shortened V by 6 bases and J by 6 bases, and 9 bases separated the two germline ends. Germline assignment: CDR1 MNHNS and CDR2 SASEGT. CDR3 sequence reads: CASRQAREQYF. The CDR3 DNA reads TGTGCCAGCAGACAAGCGCGCGAGCAGTACTTC.

With respect to this clone: An end of the junction does not agree with germline; a read error may underlie this. V and J are TRBV20-1 and TRBJ1-3; no reliable D call. Per germline, CDR1 DFQATT and CDR2 SNEGSKA (reference sequence). The CDR3 extends over 11 amino acids. The CDR3 loop is CSARGGNTIYF. The DNA for the CDR3 is TGCAGTGCGAGAGGGGGAAACACCATATATTTT.

The V call is TRBV29-1, the J call TRBJ2-7, with D hard to call. Germline CDR1 SQVTM, CDR2 ANQGSEA. V lost 3 bases, J lost 5 bases, and 11 bases lay in between. The CDR3 runs 12 residues. CDR3 region: CSVELGKNEQYF. CDR3 in DNA: TGCAGCGTTGAGCTGGGGAAGAACGAGCAGTACTTC.

This chain links TRBV30 with TRBJ2-1; D may be TRBD1 (6 bases). CDR1 GTSNPN and CDR2 SVGIG come from the germline V gene (reference sequence). CDR3 length equals 14 residues. The germline V and J ends were trimmed by 5 bases and 8 bases, with 19 bases remaining between them. CDR3 coding DNA: TGTGCCTGGGAGGGGCAAAAGGGGGTCTATGAGCAGTTCTTC. Residues: CAWEGQKGVYEQFF.

Concerning this clone itself: Other nucleotide sequences from this sample produce the same CDR3. The chain employs TRBV4-3 and TRBJ2-7, with 7 nucleotides matching TRBD1. The CDR3 spans 14 residues. V dropped 1 base and J dropped 3; count of bases not matched to a gene: 3. The germline gives CDR1 LGHNA, CDR2 YSLEER. CDR3 sequence: CASSQGRQGYEQYF. Written as DNA, the CDR3 is TGCGCCAGCAGCCAAGGTCGACAGGGCTACGAGCAGTACTTC.

V is TRBV7-8 and J is TRBJ2-3; 14 bases are a match to TRBD2. The trim removed 5 bases at V and 4 bases at J, leaving 8 bases unmatched. This CDR3 region has 17 residues. Germline lookup yields CDR1 SGHVS and CDR2 FQNEAQ. The CDR3 sequence is CASSPARLAGGADTQYF. The CDR3 DNA is TGTGCCAGCAGCCCCGCCCGACTAGCGGGGGGGGCAGATACGCAGTATTTT.

This clone was detected ten times or more. This chain uses TRBV11-3 with TRBJ2-5, with 9 bases lining up with TRBD1. CDR1 is SGHNT, CDR2 YENEEA, per germline. Losses at the gene ends were 4 bases for V and 5 bases for J; bases not matched to a gene: 5. The CDR3 has 14 residues. The CDR3 reads CASSSRDRVETQYF. CDR3 nucleotide sequence: TGTGCCAGCAGCTCCCGGGACAGGGTGGAGACCCAGTACTTC.

This clone has a single count. The rearrangement joins TRBV29-1 to TRBJ1-2; D ambiguous. The CDR3 length is 14 residues. V was pared by 6 bases and J by 7 bases, with 21 bases between. CDR1 and CDR2 from the germline V gene are SQVTM and ANQGSEA. DNA of the CDR3: TGCAGCGTGCACACGGTCCTTGCCCTGGGTGGCTACACCTTC. It specifies CSVHTVLALGGYTF.

The rearrangement joins TRBV5-6 to TRBJ2-7; 7 bases align to TRBD2. CDR1 is SGHDT, CDR2 YYEEEE, per germline. This CDR3 has 14 amino acids. Trimming took 6 bases from V and 7 from J; bases not matched to a gene: 13. CDR3 loop: CASNAGRGSREQYF. The CDR3 coding sequence is TGTGCCAGCAACGCGGGGAGGGGATCGAGGGAGCAGTACTTC.

The rearrangement joins TRBV7-9 to TRBJ1-1; 9 bases are shared with TRBD1. Trimming cost V 5 bases and J 4 bases; bases outside gene matches: 5. The V gene's germline CDR1 is SEHNR and CDR2 FQNEAQ (reference sequence). The CDR3 has 14 residues. CDR3 amino acids: CASSIRDRVTEAFF. The CDR3, as DNA: TGTGCCAGCAGCATCCGGGACAGGGTCACTGAAGCTTTCTTT.